The clone carrying this T cell receptor (beta chain) was picked up many times. The participants were between about 18 and 100 years old and came from 24 US areas. Assay: immunoSEQ multiplex PCR; the TCRdb copy retains only in-frame clones and omits some. Of roughly 250,000 clones listed, roughly 87% were seen once; the top ten hold about 6.3%. The data are from a study of blood T cell repertoires in COVID-19. Study context: In each case, the material was cDNA or gDNA derived from T cells, B-cell-depleted T cells, or PBMCs.

Germline V gene sequence: CDR1 MNHEY, CDR2 SVGAGI. V was clipped by 6 bases and J by 2 bases; unmatched bases: 4. The CDR3 consists of 15 residues. This TCR was sampled from a woman aged 30 to 39 with acute COVID-19. This chain joins TRBV6-5 and TRBJ2-3; 11 bases align to TRBD2. The sequenced sample was PBMCs or T cells enriched from blood (not recorded which). The CDR3 loop is CASSGTSGLTDTQYF. The CDR3 DNA reads TGTGCCAGCAGCGGGACTAGCGGACTCACAGATACGCAGTATTTT.